This T cell receptor (beta chain) emerged from a study of CD8+ T cells in alopecia areata (dated by TCRdb to 2017 to 2018). Regarding the study in general: High-throughput TCRbeta sequencing was used to examine T cell clonal expansion in alopecia areata in both the C3H/HeJ mouse model and human patients. In humans, TCRbeta sequencing was performed on scalp tissue and on sorted CD4+ and CD8+ peripheral blood T cells from healthy controls and from patients with patchy or totalis/universalis alopecia areata. Scalp clonality was compared across normal scalp (n=4), patchy alopecia areata scalp (n=8), and alopecia totalis/universalis scalp (n=8). The RNA source kit depended on sample type: the PAXgene miRNA kit for fixed scalp, the miRNeasy kit for PBMCs, and the RNeasy kit for mouse skin. Amplification of TCRbeta CDR3 regions was done by immunoSEQ multiplex PCR using 35 Vbeta forward primers and 13 Jbeta reverse primers.

CDR1 and CDR2, per the germline V gene, are KGHSH and LQKENI. From its cysteine to its phenylalanine, the CDR3 spans 14 amino acids. Only the CDR3 part of the read is kept: 42 bases, read in frame from the first base. V lost 3 bases and J lost 3 bases; the stretch between them is 12 bases long. This clone showed up just a few times. Its target antigen remains unknown. Base qualities are not recorded, but no much larger clone differs from it by a single base. Library creation used the immunoSEQ multiplex PCR assay. To provide template for TCR sequencing, every sample had RNA extracted and reverse transcribed into cDNA. SuperScript III was used to make first-strand cDNA, primed with a 2:1 mix of oligo-dT and random hexamers. A synthetic immune receptor repertoire was used to gauge amplification bias, and whatever bias remained was removed computationally. The paper's processing steps were these. Raw reads were preprocessed to remove errors, and CDR3 was defined by IMGT conventions from the conserved cysteine to phenylalanine. To get clonality, Shannon entropy was normalized by log2 of the number of productive unique TCRs and the result was subtracted from 1. Whether scalp clones were CD4 or CD8 was inferred by matching scalp TCRbeta sequences against CD4 and CD8 repertoires sorted from blood. TCRdb limited this immuneACCESS table to in-frame rearrangements with V and J called. A share of clones is missing; checked studies link under half to unresolved V genes, and the rest is unexplained. The V and J calls and the clone size are those of that table, but D and trimming were determined from the DNA. This sample is represented by about 110,000 clones; approximately 63% of them were singletons. The ten largest clones add up to more than 20% of the sample.

What the work shows at the level of the full study, not this receptor alone: Compared with normal scalp, lesional scalp, particularly in alopecia totalis/universalis, had higher clonality and more expanded CD8+ clones, which suggests antigenic drive. Unlike mouse skin, which is dominated by gammadelta T cells, normal human skin has resident alphabeta T cells that are also sequenced, and this complicates analysis of the scalp TCR repertoire. Shared TCR sequences between patients were less evident than in mice, which may be partly attributable to HLA diversity in the patient population.

PBMCs were isolated by density centrifugation and stained for CD3, CD4 and CD8, and CD4+ and CD8+ T cells were sorted on a FACSAria. Unaffected controls provided scalp biopsies and blood samples. The specimen was CD8+ T cells sorted from blood. The chain is encoded by TRBV18 joined to TRBJ2-7; no confident D gene assignment can be made. This clonotype was obtained from a human donor in good health. The CDR3: CASSPAQTHYEQYF. The nucleotide sequence is TGTGCCAGCTCACCGGCGCAAACTCACTACGAGCAGTACTTC.